This T cell receptor beta chain derives from a study of tumor-infiltrating lymphocytes in localized non-small cell lung cancer (dated by TCRdb to the early 2020s). Background for the entire study: Several histologies were represented in the cohort, which also included both smokers and never-smokers as well as patients whose samples were collected after neoadjuvant chemotherapy. Each patient contributed resected tumor tissue and uninvolved lung tissue from the same patient, described as non-adjacent to the tumor. TCR sequencing was one of several integrated assays, alongside flow cytometry, multiplex immunofluorescence, RNA-seq, exome sequencing and proteomics, applied to the same patients. In total, the ICON cohort was made up of under 180 surgical patients who had localized non-small cell lung cancer and whose tumors were resected. The paired tumor versus uninvolved lung comparison of immunoSEQ T-cell fraction included some 57 patients.

The immunoSEQ assay used for TCR sequencing gave the T-cell fraction in both tumor and uninvolved lung tissue. Processing in the source paper ran as follows. In the survival analysis, patients were divided into a high T-cell fraction group (upper tertile) and a low T-cell fraction group (lower two tertiles), and the two groups were compared using a log-rank test. A signed-rank test was used to test paired tumor versus uninvolved lung differences in T-cell fraction. As stored in TCRdb, this immuneACCESS dataset retains in-frame rearrangements with V and J assigned. A fraction of the clones does not appear; measured against another copy, unresolved V genes explain less than half of the discrepancy, and the remainder lacks a known reason. That table supplies the V and J calls and clone size; D and trimming were determined from the DNA. The sample records 17,000 or so clones, 65% to 80% of which are singletons. The top ten constitute 5.5% to 7% of the sample.

The first patient joined ICON in early 2016, and enrollment wrapped up when the last patient was enrolled in late 2018. A subcohort of approximately 76 patients provided fresh tumor and matched uninvolved tissue for in-depth immune analyses, with TCR sequencing among those analyses. DNA for TCR sequencing was isolated from bulk tissue, and no cell sorting was done. From the germline V gene, CDR1 is SGHAT and CDR2 is FQNNGV. Trimming costs V 6 bases and J 3 bases, and their ends lie 8 bases apart. Spanning cysteine to phenylalanine, the CDR3 consists of 13 amino acids. The CDR3 DNA has 39 bases and is translated from base 1. With regard to this clone: This receptor's antigen is unknown. Base qualities are missing; no much larger clone stands one base away.

The paper as a whole reports these results and caveats: Assay coverage varied across patients depending on available tissue quantity, so only a subset of the cohort had TCR sequencing. No association of tumor T-cell fraction from TCR sequencing with recurrence-free survival was found (p = 0.61). Because different assays used different pieces of the same tissue, technical variation could not be distinguished from intratumor heterogeneity. No difference in TCR-derived T-cell fraction was observed between the flow cytometry-defined immunotypes IM1 (good prognosis) and IM2 (poor prognosis). In line with immunofluorescence CD3 counts, TCRbeta sequencing supported higher T cell infiltration in tumors compared with uninvolved lung tissue.

This receptor was obtained from a human donor with non-small cell lung cancer. The sequenced sample consisted of lung tumor tissue. The chain links TRBV11-2 with TRBJ2-2; the D gene assignment is ambiguous. The CDR3 corresponds to CASSSKYTGELFF. The DNA sequence reads TGTGCCAGCAGTTCAAAGTACACCGGGGAGCTGTTTTTT.